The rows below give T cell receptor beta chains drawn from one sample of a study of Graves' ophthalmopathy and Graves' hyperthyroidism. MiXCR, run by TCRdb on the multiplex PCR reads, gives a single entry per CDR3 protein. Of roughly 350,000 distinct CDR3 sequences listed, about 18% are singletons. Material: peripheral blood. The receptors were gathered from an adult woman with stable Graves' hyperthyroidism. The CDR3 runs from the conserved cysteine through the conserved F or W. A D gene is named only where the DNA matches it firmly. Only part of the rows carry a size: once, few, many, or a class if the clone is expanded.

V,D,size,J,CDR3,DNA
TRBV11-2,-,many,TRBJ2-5,CASSLGQGETQYF,TGTGCCAGCAGCTTAGGGCAGGGAGAGACCCAGTACTTC
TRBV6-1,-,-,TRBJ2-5,CASSEITGTETQYF,TGTGCCAGCAGTGAAATAACGGGGACCGAGACCCAGTACTTC
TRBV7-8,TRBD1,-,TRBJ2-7,CASSPGTGDVNEQYF,TGTGCCAGCAGCCCAGGGACAGGGGATGTGAACGAGCAGTACTTC
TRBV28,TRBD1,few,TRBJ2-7,CASSLRGLPEQYF,TGTGCCAGCAGTTTAAGGGGGCTGCCCGAGCAGTACTTC
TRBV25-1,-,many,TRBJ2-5,CASSETGGPETQYF,TGTGCCAGCAGTGAAACCGGGGGTCCGGAGACCCAGTACTTC
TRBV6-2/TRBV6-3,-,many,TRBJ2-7,CASGDYYEQYF,TGTGCCAGCGGGGATTACTACGAGCAGTACTTC
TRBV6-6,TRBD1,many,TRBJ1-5,CASSYADRGQPQHF,TGTGCCAGCAGTTACGCCGACAGGGGGCAGCCCCAGCATTTT
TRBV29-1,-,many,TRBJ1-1,CSVETRMNTEAFF,TGCAGCGTTGAAACGCGGATGAACACTGAAGCTTTCTTT
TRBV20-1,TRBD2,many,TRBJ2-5,CSAQVASGGQETQYF,TGCAGTGCTCAGGTGGCTAGCGGGGGTCAAGAGACCCAGTACTTC
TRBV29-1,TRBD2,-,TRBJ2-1,CSVVAGGPHNEQFF,TGCAGCGTGGTAGCGGGAGGGCCGCACAATGAGCAGTTCTTC
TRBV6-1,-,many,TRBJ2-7,CASNPTGSSYEQYF,TGTGCCAGCAATCCGACAGGAAGCTCCTACGAGCAGTACTTC
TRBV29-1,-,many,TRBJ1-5,CSVDEGLNQPQHF,TGCAGCGTTGATGAAGGCCTCAATCAGCCCCAGCATTTT
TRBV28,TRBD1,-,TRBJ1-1,CASSAGQGENEAFF,TGTGCCAGCAGTGCGGGACAGGGGGAGAATGAAGCTTTCTTT
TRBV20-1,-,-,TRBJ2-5,CSAPTSSKTQYF,TGCAGTGCACCGACTAGTTCGAAGACCCAGTACTTC
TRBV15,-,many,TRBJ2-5,CATSRVNGLQETQYF,TGTGCCACCAGCAGAGTTAACGGACTCCAAGAGACCCAGTACTTC
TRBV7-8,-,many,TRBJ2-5,CASSRLDYQETQYF,TGTGCCAGCAGCCGACTGGACTACCAAGAGACCCAGTACTTC
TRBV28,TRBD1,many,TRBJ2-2,CASSHQGADTGELFF,TGTGCCAGCAGTCACCAGGGGGCCGACACCGGGGAGCTGTTTTTT
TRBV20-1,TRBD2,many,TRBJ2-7,CSARVSLAGYEQYF,TGCAGTGCTAGAGTTAGTCTAGCGGGTTACGAGCAGTACTTC
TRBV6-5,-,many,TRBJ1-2,CASSYSSEGGDGYTF,TGTGCCAGCAGTTACTCATCGGAGGGCGGAGATGGCTACACCTTC
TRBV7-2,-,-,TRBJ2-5,CASSWNRVLETQYF,TGTGCCAGCAGCTGGAACCGGGTCCTGGAGACCCAGTACTTC
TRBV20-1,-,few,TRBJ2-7,CSAPPLDGPYEQYF,TGCAGTGCTCCTCCATTGGACGGGCCTTACGAGCAGTACTTC
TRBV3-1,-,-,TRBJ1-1,CASSQDLGTTEAFF,TGTGCCAGCAGCCAAGATCTGGGGACCACTGAAGCTTTCTTT
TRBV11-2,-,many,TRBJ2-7,CASSHITGPRYEQYF,TGTGCCAGCAGCCACATCACGGGACCCCGGTACGAGCAGTACTTC
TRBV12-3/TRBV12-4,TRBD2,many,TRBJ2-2,CASSSYFSGSRTGELFF,TGTGCCAGCAGTTCCTATTTTAGCGGGAGTAGGACCGGGGAGCTGTTTTTT